This T cell receptor beta chain was found in a study of cytomegalovirus exposure and HLA in healthy donors. Each donor's status was that of a healthy bone marrow donor. PCR primers comprised 60 Vbeta and 13 Jbeta primers. The method was immunoSEQ multiplex PCR; TCRdb's version includes in-frame clones alone and lacks a portion of them. The repertoire has some 180,000 clones, roughly 79% of them found once; the top ten carry 2.5% to 3.5%. The CDR3 contains 18 residues. The trim removed 4 bases at V and 0 bases at J, leaving 9 bases unmatched. The germline V gene has CDR1 MGHRA and CDR2 YSYEKL. The origin of this receptor is a male donor in good health and CMV-seronegative. Input material: PBMCs. The V call is TRBV4-1, the J call TRBJ1-5; 10 bases align to TRBD1. The CDR3 loop reads CASSPTQTGGHSNQPQHF. The CDR3 region has the DNA TGCGCCAGCAGCCCTACGCAGACAGGGGGCCATAGCAATCAGCCCCAGCATTTT.